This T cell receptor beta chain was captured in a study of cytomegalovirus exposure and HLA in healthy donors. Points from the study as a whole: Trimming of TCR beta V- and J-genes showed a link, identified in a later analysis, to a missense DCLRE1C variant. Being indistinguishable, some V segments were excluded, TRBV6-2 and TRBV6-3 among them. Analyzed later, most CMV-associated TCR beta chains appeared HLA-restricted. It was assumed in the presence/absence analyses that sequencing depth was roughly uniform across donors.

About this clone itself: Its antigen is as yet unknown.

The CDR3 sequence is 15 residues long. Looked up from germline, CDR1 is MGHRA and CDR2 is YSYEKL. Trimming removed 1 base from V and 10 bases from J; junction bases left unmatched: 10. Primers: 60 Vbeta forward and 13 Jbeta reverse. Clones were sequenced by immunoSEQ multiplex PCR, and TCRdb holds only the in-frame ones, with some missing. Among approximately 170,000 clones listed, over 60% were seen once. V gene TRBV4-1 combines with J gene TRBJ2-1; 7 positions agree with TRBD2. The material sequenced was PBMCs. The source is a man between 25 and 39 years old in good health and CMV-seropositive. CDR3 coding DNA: TGCGCCAGCAGCCAAGTCGAGGCGGGAGTTGACGAGCAGTTCTTC. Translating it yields CASSQVEAGVDEQFF.